Below are 31 T cell receptor beta chains sequenced from a single sample in a study of T cell responses to AZD1222 COVID-19 vaccine. Some clones are missing from TCRdb's copy, which holds only in-frame ones; the method was immunoSEQ multiplex PCR. The sample lists tens of thousands of clones; over 80% were seen once. This specimen consisted of peripheral blood, obtained 28 days after the second AZD1222 dose. The receptors shown here come from an adult who received the AZD1222 COVID-19 vaccine.

The chain links TRBV3-1 (or the pseudogene TRBV3-2) to TRBJ2-5, with D possibly TRBD1 on 7 matching bases. With 3 bases removed from V and 1 base from J, the gap between germline ends came to 12 bases. Germline lookup yields CDR1 LGHDT and CDR2 YNNKEL (reference sequence). This CDR3 region has 15 residues. CDR3 sequence (DNA): TGTGCCAGCAGCCAGAACAGGGGACTCCAAGAGACCCAGTACTTC. Its translation is CASSQNRGLQETQYF.

This clone was detected once. One junction end disagrees with the germline gene, perhaps due to a read error. The gene calls are TRBV19 and TRBJ1-2; 8 nucleotides align to TRBD1. Germline values: CDR1 LNHDA, CDR2 SQIVND (reference sequence). CDR3 length: 14 residues. CDR3 sequence: CASNIGQGHYGYTF. The CDR3 bases are TGTGCCAGTAATATAGGACAGGGTCACTATGGCTACACCTTC.

The rearrangement uses TRBV3-1 (or the pseudogene TRBV3-2) and TRBJ1-2; D is undetermined. V was shortened by 1 base and J by 4 bases, with 7 bases between the two germline ends. Germline CDR1 LGHDT, CDR2 YNNKEL (reference sequence). This CDR3 region has 13 residues. The CDR3 region is CASSQVDAYGYTF. The CDR3 nucleotides read TGTGCCAGCAGCCAAGTGGACGCCTATGGCTACACCTTC.

This sequence joins TRBV11-2 and TRBJ2-1; TRBD2 aligns across 16 bases. V shed 5 bases, J shed 6 bases, and the junction held 4 bases outside the gene matches. The germline CDR1 and CDR2 sequences are SGHAT and FQNNGV. The CDR3 runs 16 residues. The CDR3 is CASSPGTSGGANEQFF. The CDR3 DNA reads TGTGCCAGCAGCCCGGGGACTAGCGGGGGGGCCAATGAGCAGTTCTTC.

This clone was seen just once. The V and J genes are TRBV6-2 or TRBV6-3 and TRBJ2-1; D is unresolved. Per germline, CDR1 MNHEY and CDR2 SVGEGT. The length of the CDR3 is 13 residues. Trimming took off 2 bases at V and 3 bases at J, with 5 bases between the two ends. The CDR3 reads CASSYRDYNEQFF. The CDR3 DNA sequence: TGTGCCAGCAGTTACAGAGACTACAATGAGCAGTTCTTC.

V and J are TRBV5-1 and TRBJ1-2, with D perhaps TRBD1 (6 bases). CDR1 and CDR2 (germline): SGHRS, YFSETQ. The CDR3 is 17 amino acids. V was clipped by 5 bases and J by 0 bases, with 20 bases between them. The CDR3: CASRRGALGQANYGYTF. CDR3 nucleotides: TGCGCCAGCAGGAGGGGGGCTTTGGGTCAGGCTAACTATGGCTACACCTTC.

The genes are TRBV7-2 and TRBJ1-4, with D possibly being TRBD1 (5 bases). Germline V gives CDR1 SGHTA, CDR2 FQGNSA. V gave up 1 base and J gave up 0 bases, with 6 bases separating them. The CDR3 loop spans 15 amino acids. CDR3 in DNA: TGTGCCAGCAGCTTAGGGGGCCCAACTAATGAAAAACTGTTTTTT. It codes for CASSLGGPTNEKLFF.

V usage is TRBV12-3 or TRBV12-4 and J usage is TRBJ2-7; the D gene is possibly TRBD1 (5 bases). The length of the CDR3 is 13 residues. Trimming pared 6 bases from V and 2 bases from J, leaving 11 bases between. The CDR3 nucleotides are TGTGCCAGCAGCGTGGAAGGGGCCTACGAGCAGTACTTC. Residues: CASSVEGAYEQYF.

The chain recombines TRBV7-3 with TRBJ1-6, with D tentatively TRBD1 (5 bases). Germline values: CDR1 SGHTA, CDR2 FQGTGA. This CDR3 contains 13 residues. V lost 5 bases, J lost 7 bases, and 9 bases lay in between. The CDR3 DNA reads TGTGCCAGCAGCGGACGACAGAATTCACCCCTCCACTTT. This gives the protein CASSGRQNSPLHF.

The rearrangement uses TRBV9 and TRBJ2-7, with no clear D. The CDR3 contains 13 residues. Looked up from germline, CDR1 is SGDLS and CDR2 is YYNGEE. The V and J ends lost 4 bases and 5 bases respectively, with 13 bases between them. CDR3 bases: TGTGCCAGCAGCCCCGCGTTCTCGGACGAGCAGTACTTC. Its translation is CASSPAFSDEQYF.

The chain is built from TRBV27 and TRBJ2-1, with 8 bases matching TRBD2. Looked up from germline, CDR1 is MNHEY and CDR2 is SMNVEV (reference sequence). CDR3 length equals 17 residues. V trimming: 3 bases; J trimming: 9 bases; junction bases outside the gene matches: 16. The CDR3: CASSLVRGAQRNAEQFF. In DNA, the CDR3 is TGTGCCAGCAGTTTGGTGCGGGGGGCGCAAAGAAATGCTGAGCAGTTCTTC.

The chain recombines TRBV28 with TRBJ1-5, with D possibly TRBD1 on 5 matching bases. V was cut by 5 bases and J by 6 bases, with 11 bases left in between. Germline V gene data show CDR1 as MDHEN and CDR2 as SYDVKM. The CDR3 has 13 amino acids. The chain's CDR3 is CASSPQDTQPQHF. The CDR3 coding sequence is TGTGCCAGCAGTCCCCAGGACACTCAGCCCCAGCATTTT.

This clone was counted a single time. The chain carries TRBV18 and TRBJ1-5; D is unresolved. Germline V gives CDR1 KGHSH, CDR2 LQKENI. V lost 2 bases, J lost 3 bases, and 8 bases lay in between. This CDR3 comprises 14 residues. For the CDR3, the DNA is TGTGCCAGCTCACCAGAGGAGTACAATCAGCCCCAGCATTTT. Protein: CASSPEEYNQPQHF.

V is TRBV6-4 and J is TRBJ1-1; the D is unclear. Germline V lookup: CDR1 MRHNA, CDR2 SNTAGT. CDR3 length: 13 amino acids. V lost 1 base, J lost 8 bases, and 11 bases lay in between. Here the CDR3 DNA reads TGTGCCAGCAGTGACTATTATGGGCGAGAAGCTTTCTTT. Translating it yields CASSDYYGREAFF.

This chain links TRBV5-6 with TRBJ2-2, with 7 bases that match TRBD2. The CDR3 runs 14 residues. The germline CDR1 and CDR2 sequences are SGHDT and YYEEEE. The junction had 6 bases not matched to a gene; V was cut back by 4 bases and J by 6 bases. The CDR3 is CASSRGLEAGELFF. CDR3 coding DNA: TGTGCCAGCAGCCGTGGACTAGAGGCCGGGGAGCTGTTTTTT. The full variable domain, completed using reference TRBV5-6 and TRBJ2-2, is DAGVTQSPTHLIKTRGQQVTLRCSPKSGHDTVSWYQQALGQGPQFIFQYYEEEERQRGNFPDRFSGHQFPNYSSELNVNALLLGDSALYLCASSRGLEAGELFFGEGSRLTVL.

V is TRBV5-1 and J is TRBJ2-3; TRBD1 is a possible D gene (5 bases). CDR1 and CDR2 (germline): SGHRS, YFSETQ. The length of the CDR3 is 12 residues. Between the trimmed V and J ends, which lost 4 bases and 3 bases, there was a span of 6 bases. The CDR3 sequence is CASSPGTDTQYF. The DNA of the CDR3 is TGCGCCAGCAGCCCAGGGACAGATACGCAGTATTTT.

The CDR3: CAWSVRGGVADTQYF. The CDR3 nucleotides read TGTGCCTGGAGTGTACGGGGCGGGGTCGCAGATACGCAGTATTTT. The chain combines TRBV30 with TRBJ2-3; D might be TRBD2 (6 bases). CDR1 is GTSNPN, CDR2 SVGIG, per germline (reference sequence). V was trimmed by 0 bases and J by 4 bases, leaving 14 bases between them. The CDR3 loop spans 15 amino acids.

This clone showed up just a few times. The genes are TRBV6-6 and TRBJ2-7, with 11 bases identical to TRBD2. This CDR3 comprises 16 residues. V lost 6 bases, J lost 0 bases, and 7 bases stayed unmatched. CDR1 is MNHNY, CDR2 SVGAGI, per germline (reference sequence). Here the CDR3 DNA reads TGTGCCAGCAGCCAACTAGCGGGGGCCAGCTCCTACGAGCAGTACTTC. Encoded protein: CASSQLAGASSYEQYF.

The chain recombines TRBV19 with TRBJ2-3; TRBD2 aligns across 7 bases. Losses at the gene ends were 2 bases for V and 2 bases for J; bases not matched to a gene: 10. This CDR3 contains 17 residues. CDR1 is LNHDA, CDR2 SQIVND, per germline (reference sequence). The CDR3, as DNA: TGTGCCAGTAGTATACGAGTCGCGGGGGTTACCACAGATACGCAGTATTTT. As protein: CASSIRVAGVTTDTQYF.

The rearrangement joins TRBV11-2 to TRBJ1-6, with D perhaps TRBD1 (6 bases). The germline V gene encodes CDR1 SGHAT and CDR2 FQNNGV. V was trimmed by 5 bases and J by 7 bases, leaving 15 bases between them. The CDR3 loop spans 15 amino acids. Written as DNA, the CDR3 is TGTGCCAGCAGCGCCGGGGGGCTCCCGAATTCACCCCTCCACTTT. It specifies CASSAGGLPNSPLHF. Using reference TRBV11-2 and TRBJ1-6 for the parts outside the CDR3, the full variable domain is EAGVAQSPRYKIIEKRQSVAFWCNPISGHATLYWYQQILGQGPKLLIQFQNNGVVDDSQLPKDRFSAERLKGVDSTLKIQPAKLEDSAVYLCASSAGGLPNSPLHFGNGTRLTVT.

In this sample, this clone turned up a few times. The CDR3 DNA is TGTGCCAGCAGTAAATGGACGAGCTACGAGCAGTACTTC. Translated: CASSKWTSYEQYF. V usage is TRBV6-5 and J usage is TRBJ2-7; D unclear. The CDR3 is 13 amino acids. The V gene lost 5 bases and the J gene lost 3 bases, with 11 bases spanning the gap. The germline V gene has CDR1 MNHEY and CDR2 SVGAGI.

This clone turned up a few times. The chain couples TRBV10-2 to TRBJ1-5; D ambiguous. This CDR3 contains 14 residues. The germline V and J ends were trimmed by 0 bases and 6 bases, with 9 bases remaining between them. Germline V gene data show CDR1 as WSHSY and CDR2 as SAAADI. The CDR3 region has the DNA TGCGCCAGCAGTGAGTCGTCAGGATTTCAGCCCCAGCATTTT. It is translated as CASSESSGFQPQHF.

The chain couples TRBV27 to TRBJ1-5, with TRBD1 as a possible D gene (5 bases). Trimming cost V 7 bases and J 5 bases, with 15 bases left between them. The CDR3 has 14 residues. CDR1 and CDR2 (germline): MNHEY, SMNVEV (reference sequence). The CDR3 region is CASTARPRDQPQHF. The CDR3, as DNA: TGTGCCAGCACCGCGAGGCCCAGGGATCAGCCCCAGCATTTT.

This chain links TRBV3-1 (or the pseudogene TRBV3-2) with TRBJ2-7, with 12 bases that match TRBD2. Germline V lookup: CDR1 LGHDT, CDR2 YNNKEL (reference sequence). The CDR3 totals 14 residues. Trimming removed 4 bases from V and 4 bases from J; junction bases left unmatched: 2. CDR3 protein: CASSRTSGAYEQYF. The CDR3 bases are TGTGCCAGCAGCCGGACTAGCGGGGCATACGAGCAGTACTTC.

In this sample, this clone turned up a few times. V gene TRBV19 combines with J gene TRBJ2-7; TRBD1 might be the D (6 bases). V lost 7 bases and J lost 1, with 14 bases in between. This CDR3 region has 14 residues. CDR1 LNHDA and CDR2 SQIVND come from the germline V gene (reference sequence). The CDR3 loop reads CASNPGAASYEQYF. The DNA of the CDR3 is TGTGCCAGTAACCCAGGGGCGGCTTCCTACGAGCAGTACTTC.

There are a few counts of this clone. V usage is TRBV6-6 and J usage is TRBJ2-3, with D perhaps matching TRBD1 (6 bases). Trimming took 6 bases from V and 2 from J, leaving 12 bases between them. This CDR3 contains 14 residues. Germline lookup yields CDR1 MNHNY and CDR2 SVGAGI (reference sequence). The CDR3 region is CASRRGSDTDTQYF. The CDR3 DNA reads as TGTGCCAGCAGAAGGGGGTCAGACACAGATACGCAGTATTTT.

In its sample, this clone was seen once. The V call is TRBV14, the J call TRBJ2-5; D ambiguous. V shed 2 bases and J shed 1 base, with 11 bases lying between them. The length of the CDR3 is 15 residues. CDR1 SGHDN and CDR2 FVKESK come from the germline V gene. As DNA, the CDR3 is TGTGCCAGCAGCCAATCTGTCAGCCTCCAAGAGACCCAGTACTTC. Translated: CASSQSVSLQETQYF.

The table lists this clone with a count of one. The chain uses TRBV7-9 and TRBJ1-1, with 9 nucleotides matching TRBD1. The CDR3 runs to 16 residues. Germline trimming cut 5 bases from V and 2 bases from J; bases unmatched to any gene: 9. Per the germline V gene, CDR1 is SEHNR and CDR2 is FQNEAQ (reference sequence). The CDR3 DNA sequence: TGTGCCAGCAGCACACGGACAGGGGCCATCAACACTGAAGCTTTCTTT. Its protein is CASSTRTGAINTEAFF. Complete variable domain (other parts from reference TRBV7-9 and TRBJ1-1): DTGVSQNPRHKITKRGQNVTFRCDPISEHNRLYWYRQTLGQGPEFLTYFQNEAQLEKSRLLSDRFSAERPKGSFSTLEIQRTEQGDSAMYLCASSTRTGAINTEAFFGQGTRLTVV.

This clone was observed a few times. The V call is TRBV5-8, the J call TRBJ2-7; no clear D gene. The CDR3 is 15 amino acids. Trimming took 0 bases from V and 0 from J, leaving 10 bases between them. Germline CDR1 is SGHTS and CDR2 is YDEGEE. This chain's CDR3 is CASSLGYVSSYEQYF. CDR3 nucleotides: TGTGCCAGCAGCTTGGGTTATGTTAGCTCCTACGAGCAGTACTTC. The full variable domain, with the rest looked up from reference TRBV5-8 and TRBJ2-7, is EAGVTQSPTHLIKTRGQQATLRCSPISGHTSVYWYQQALGLGLQFLLWYDEGEERNRGNFPPRFSGRQFPNYSSELNVNALELEDSALYLCASSLGYVSSYEQYFGPGTRLTVT.

This clone was observed a single time. The chain links TRBV11-3 to TRBJ1-4, with D uncertain. The CDR3 covers 16 residues. With 5 bases removed from V and 0 bases from J, the gap between germline ends came to 13 bases. Germline assignment: CDR1 SGHNT and CDR2 YENEEA. The CDR3 here is CASSRRLPATNEKLFF. In DNA form, the CDR3 reads TGTGCCAGCAGCCGAAGACTACCCGCAACTAATGAAAAACTGTTTTTT.

V gene TRBV6-5 combines with J gene TRBJ1-2; tentative D call: TRBD1 (5 bases). CDR1 is MNHEY and CDR2 is SVGAGI in the germline V gene. This CDR3 region has 16 residues. Trimming cost V 2 bases and J 4 bases, with 17 bases left between them. The CDR3 here is CASSYRRFNQGYGYTF. The CDR3 region has the DNA TGTGCCAGCAGTTACAGGAGGTTCAATCAGGGCTATGGCTACACCTTC.